The 15 T cell receptor beta chains listed next were all sequenced from one sample in a study of CD8+ T cells in alopecia areata. Treatment described: oral pan-JAK inhibitor, 5-10 mg twice daily. cDNA prepared by RNA extraction and subsequent reverse transcription served as the template for sequencing. Repertoires were generated with immunoSEQ multiplex PCR, while TCRdb's copy carries only in-frame clones and drops some. This sample has around 300,000 clones, with 50% to 75% found just once. The source was CD4+ T cells sorted from blood, collected around week 54, from a patient treated with tofacitinib. These receptors were taken from a human donor with alopecia areata.

The chain employs TRBV5-1 and TRBJ2-6, with a possible D match to TRBD1 (6 bases). V was pared by 0 bases and J by 0 bases, with 10 bases between. CDR1 SGHRS and CDR2 YFSETQ come from the germline V gene. This CDR3 has 17 residues. The CDR3 DNA reads TGCGCCAGCAGCTTGGCTCAGGGGTCCTCTGGGGCCAACGTCCTGACTTTC. This sequence encodes CASSLAQGSSGANVLTF. Filled out from reference TRBV5-1 and TRBJ2-6, the complete variable domain reads KAGVTQTPRYLIKTRGQQVTLSCSPISGHRSVSWYQQTPGQGLQFLFEYFSETQRNKGNFPGRFSGRQFSNSRSEMNVSTLELGDSALYLCASSLAQGSSGANVLTFGAGSRLTVL.

The chain couples TRBV6-1 to TRBJ2-6; possible D gene TRBD1, 6 bases. Germline-derived CDR1 and CDR2 are MNHNS and SASEGT. The CDR3 consists of 17 residues. The V and J ends lost 0 bases and 1 base respectively, with 10 bases between them. The CDR3 sequence is CASSEAPTGSGANVLTF. Written as DNA, the CDR3 is TGTGCCAGCAGTGAAGCTCCCACAGGGTCTGGGGCCAACGTCCTGACTTTC.

This clone is a singleton in its sample. The chain combines TRBV2 with TRBJ2-7; D possibly corresponds to TRBD1 (6 bases). Germline V gene lookup returns CDR1 SNHLY and CDR2 FYNNEI. Trimming shortened V by 7 bases and J by 6 bases, and 19 bases separated the two germline ends. The CDR3 covers 14 residues. The CDR3 here is CASTWTAQSLEQYF. CDR3 coding DNA: TGTGCCAGCACTTGGACAGCTCAAAGCCTCGAGCAGTACTTC.

The chain uses TRBV29-1 and TRBJ1-2; TRBD1 matches at 10 bases. Germline CDR1 reads SQVTM; CDR2 reads ANQGSEA. The J segment lost 2 bases and the V segment lost 8 bases, leaving 8 bases of the junction unmatched. The CDR3 loop spans 14 amino acids. Here the CDR3 reads CSLLLDRGNYGYTF. In nucleotides, the CDR3 is TGCAGCCTTTTGCTGGACAGGGGGAACTATGGCTACACCTTC.

V gene TRBV15 combines with J gene TRBJ1-4, with D unclear. Trimming left V 0 bases short and J 12 bases short, with 11 bases between. The CDR3 is made up of 13 amino acids. The germline gives CDR1 LNHNV, CDR2 YYDKDF (reference sequence). CDR3 nucleotide sequence: TGTGCCACCAGCAGAGACCCCCTGGCAGAACTGTTTTTT. Translating gives CATSRDPLAELFF.

The chain couples TRBV5-1 to TRBJ2-7; 8 bases align to TRBD1. The CDR3 runs to 13 residues. V dropped 4 bases and J dropped 3; count of bases not matched to a gene: 3. Germline lookup yields CDR1 SGHRS and CDR2 YFSETQ. Here the CDR3 reads CASSKDRVYEQYF. Here the CDR3 DNA reads TGCGCCAGCAGCAAGGACAGGGTCTACGAGCAGTACTTC.

The rearrangement uses TRBV29-1 and TRBJ2-7; TRBD1 aligns across 9 bases. CDR1 SQVTM and CDR2 ANQGSEA come from the germline V gene. The CDR3 extends over 15 amino acids. The ends lost 7 bases at V and 3 bases at J; junction bases unmatched: 13. Here the CDR3 DNA reads TGCAGCGCCAGGACAGGGGCAGGTTCGCGCTACGAGCAGTACTTC. Its protein is CSARTGAGSRYEQYF.

The chain couples TRBV5-4 to TRBJ2-3; TRBD2 matches 11 bases. V gave up 3 bases and J gave up 2 bases; unmatched junction bases: 8. Per the germline V gene, CDR1 is SGHNT and CDR2 is YYREEE (reference sequence). The CDR3 runs to 17 residues. CDR3 nucleotides: TGTGCCAGCAGCTGGGGCGGGACTAGCGGTGTCACAGATACGCAGTATTTT. It translates to CASSWGGTSGVTDTQYF.

The J gene is TRBJ2-1, the V gene TRBV30; unclear D gene. This CDR3 region has 12 residues. CDR1 and CDR2 from the germline V gene are GTSNPN and SVGIG (reference sequence). V gave up 1 base and J gave up 4 bases, with 5 bases separating them. The CDR3 loop is CAWSGRYNEQFF. CDR3 nucleotide sequence: TGTGCCTGGAGTGGGCGGTACAATGAGCAGTTCTTC.

J is TRBJ1-6 and V is TRBV30, with a tentative D call TRBD1 (6 bases). The CDR3 spans 15 residues. Trimming took 5 bases from V and 7 from J, leaving 18 bases between them. The germline V gene has CDR1 GTSNPN and CDR2 SVGIG (reference sequence). The CDR3 coding sequence is TGTGCCTGGGTAGGACAGTCCTTTAGGAATTCACCCCTCCACTTT. Protein: CAWVGQSFRNSPLHF.

The chain is built from TRBV29-1 and TRBJ2-1; TRBD2 aligns across 10 bases. Losses at the gene ends were 6 bases for V and 3 bases for J; bases not matched to a gene: 11. The CDR3 runs 16 residues. Germline loops: CDR1 SQVTM, CDR2 ANQGSEA. CDR3 residues: CSVRLASGGLYNEQFF. DNA of the CDR3: TGCAGCGTCCGTCTGGCTAGCGGGGGCCTCTACAATGAGCAGTTCTTC.

The chain has TRBV6-5 and TRBJ1-2; 7 bases match TRBD1. The J segment lost 4 bases and the V segment lost 6 bases, leaving 8 bases of the junction unmatched. The CDR3 spans 14 residues. CDR1 and CDR2 (germline): MNHEY, SVGAGI. The CDR3, as DNA: TGTGCCAGCAGCCGAGGGGGCTTAAGCTATGGCTACACCTTC. Translated, it gives CASSRGGLSYGYTF.

The chain is built from TRBV30 and TRBJ1-1; D might be TRBD1 (5 bases). CDR1 and CDR2 from the germline V gene are GTSNPN and SVGIG (reference sequence). CDR3 size: 13 residues. Trimming left V 2 bases short and J 3 bases short, with 10 bases between. The CDR3 sequence is CAWSRGLDTEAFF. The CDR3 DNA reads TGTGCCTGGAGTAGGGGTTTGGACACTGAAGCTTTCTTT.

The gene calls are TRBV5-1 and TRBJ2-5; D call uncertain. This CDR3 contains 13 residues. V lost 0 bases and J lost 7, with 10 bases in between. The germline V gene encodes CDR1 SGHRS and CDR2 YFSETQ. CDR3 in amino acids: CASSLEQPGTQYF. For the CDR3, the DNA is TGCGCCAGCAGCTTGGAACAGCCAGGGACCCAGTACTTC.

This clone came up a few times. The chain joins TRBV25-1 to TRBJ2-5; 12 nucleotides align to TRBD2. The CDR3 is made up of 15 amino acids. V lost 4 bases, J lost 5 bases, and 5 bases stayed unmatched. Germline V gene data show CDR1 as MGHDK and CDR2 as SYGVNS. DNA for the CDR3: TGTGCCAGCAGTGGCGGACTAGCGGGGTGGGAGACCCAGTACTTC. Residues: CASSGGLAGWETQYF.